These 17 T cell receptor beta chains were all obtained from the same sample, sequenced in a study of regulatory T cells in long-lasting Graves disease. According to the study, TCR beta libraries were built with iRepertoire HTBI primers and CDR3-region Arm-PCR. TCRdb redid the calling of the multiplex PCR reads with MiXCR, one entry per CDR3 protein. This sample has about 430,000 distinct CDR3 sequences; approximately 16% occur once, and the top ten carry roughly 7.7%. The time point: newly diagnosed GD, antithyroid drugs for less than 3 months. Preparation of the TCR library used RNA extracted from PBMCs. These data also formed part of another study, on T cells in Graves' hyperthyroidism and ophthalmopathy.

The sample was peripheral blood mononuclear cells (PBMCs), taken at new diagnosis, from a patient treated with antithyroid drugs. These receptor sequences come from a woman in her thirties or forties with Graves disease.

This clonotype was seen many times. V and J are TRBV28 and TRBJ2-5; no firm D call. V dropped 1 base and J dropped 0 bases, with 6 bases sitting between them. Germline V gene sequence: CDR1 MDHEN, CDR2 SYDVKM. This CDR3 is 14 amino acids long. Here the CDR3 DNA reads TGTGCCAGCAGTTTATTTCAAAACCAAGAGACCCAGTACTTC. The encoded protein is CASSLFQNQETQYF.

This clonotype showed up many times. Just one base apart from a much larger clone, this may be a read error. This chain uses TRBV11-2 with TRBJ2-5; D gene uncertain. The CDR3 totals 12 residues. Germline loops: CDR1 SGHAT, CDR2 FQNNGV. The CDR3 sequence: CTSSPRSETQYF. The CDR3 DNA reads as TGTACCAGCAGCCCCCGGTCAGAGACCCAGTACTTC.

At least ten counts were recorded for this clonotype. The rearrangement links TRBV15 to TRBJ1-1; D remains unclear. Trimming stripped 7 bases from V and 0 bases from J, with 15 bases between. CDR3 length: 15 residues. Germline V gene lookup returns CDR1 LNHNV and CDR2 YYDKDF (reference sequence). The CDR3 loop is CATTAFRNMNTEAFF. The CDR3, as DNA: TGTGCCACCACCGCCTTTAGGAATATGAACACTGAAGCTTTCTTT.

This clonotype showed up many times. The CDR3 here is CSVGGAGTRAYEQYF. As DNA, the CDR3 is TGCAGCGTTGGGGGCGCCGGGACTAGGGCCTACGAGCAGTACTTC. The chain employs TRBV29-1 and TRBJ2-7; 8 bases line up with TRBD2. The CDR3 is 15 amino acids. V was pared by 4 bases and J by 2 bases, with 10 bases of the junction left unmatched. Germline V gene lookup returns CDR1 SQVTM and CDR2 ANQGSEA.

At least ten counts were recorded for this clonotype. The chain links TRBV2 to TRBJ2-3, with D unclear. V lost 9 bases to trimming and J lost 5 bases, with 12 bases between them. The length of the CDR3 is 12 residues. Looked up from germline, CDR1 is SNHLY and CDR2 is FYNNEI. CDR3 sequence reads: CASSVVGDTQYF. CDR3 in DNA: TGTGCCAGTTCCGTCGTAGGAGATACGCAGTATTTT.

The chain's CDR3 is CSASLQGDQPQHF. The CDR3 bases are TGCAGTGCTAGTTTACAAGGCGATCAGCCCCAGCATTTT. The chain uses TRBV20-1 and TRBJ1-5; D remains ambiguous. Germline V gene data show CDR1 as DFQATT and CDR2 as SNEGSKA (reference sequence). The length of the CDR3 is 13 residues. V lost 3 bases, J lost 5 bases, and 11 bases lay in between.

The V gene is TRBV6-2 or TRBV6-3, the J gene TRBJ2-1; TRBD2 agrees at 9 bases. V dropped 3 bases and J dropped 6; count of bases not matched to a gene: 12. The CDR3 sequence is 17 residues long. Germline V gene data show CDR1 as MNHEY and CDR2 as SVGEGT. The CDR3 region has the DNA TGTGCCAGCAGTTATGCAGGTAATAGCGGGAGAACCAATGAGCAGTTCTTC. This sequence encodes CASSYAGNSGRTNEQFF.

This clonotype turned up a few times. This chain uses TRBV19 with TRBJ2-7, with D perhaps TRBD1 or TRBD2 (5 bases each). In germline, CDR1 is LNHDA, CDR2 SQIVND (reference sequence). Deletions cut 3 bases from V and 6 bases from J, with 12 bases between. CDR3 size: 13 residues. The CDR3 DNA is TGTGCCAGTAGTATCGGGGCTAGCTCCGAGCAGTACTTC. Amino acids: CASSIGASSEQYF.

V and J are TRBV5-8 and TRBJ2-6; no definite D call. CDR3 length equals 15 residues. V was shortened by 2 bases and J by 0 bases, with 6 bases between the two germline ends. Per the germline V gene, CDR1 is SGHTS and CDR2 is YDEGEE. CDR3 amino acids: CASSFTYSGANVLTF. DNA of the CDR3: TGTGCCAGCAGCTTTACATACTCTGGGGCCAACGTCCTGACTTTC.

A few counts support this clonotype. The chain links TRBV7-9 to TRBJ2-1; D call uncertain. Germline CDR1 and CDR2: SEHNR and FQNEAQ (reference sequence). The CDR3 contains 14 residues. Between the trimmed V and J ends, which lost 3 bases and 4 bases, there was a span of 10 bases. The CDR3 DNA follows: TGTGCCAGCAGCTTTAGTTCACTTTACAATGAGCAGTTCTTC. Protein: CASSFSSLYNEQFF.

A single count supports this clonotype. This clone may be a read error of a much larger clone one base away. The CDR3 end shows no conserved phenylalanine or tryptophan, and so a read error is likely. This chain joins TRBV20-1 and TRBJ2-6, with D maybe TRBD2 (5 bases). The V gene lost 3 bases and the J gene lost 2 bases, with 8 bases spanning the gap. Germline V gives CDR1 DFQATT, CDR2 SNEGSKA (reference sequence). This CDR3 has 14 amino acids. CDR3 amino acids: CSARSGTGANVLTL. The CDR3 region has the DNA TGCAGTGCTAGGTCGGGGACTGGGGCCAACGTCCTGACTCTC.

The chain uses TRBV20-1 and TRBJ2-7; 8 bases match TRBD2. The CDR3 sequence is 15 residues long. The germline V gene encodes CDR1 DFQATT and CDR2 SNEGSKA (reference sequence). V lost 3 bases and J lost 3; bases outside the gene matches: 10. In nucleotides, the CDR3 is TGCAGTGCTAGCGACCAACTAGCGGTAAACTACGAGCAGTACTTC. It translates to CSASDQLAVNYEQYF.

This clonotype was observed at least ten times. The chain combines TRBV12-3 or TRBV12-4 with TRBJ1-2; 8 bases fit TRBD1. With 6 bases clipped from V and 9 bases from J, the junction kept 9 bases outside the gene matches. This CDR3 contains 13 residues. CDR3 protein: CASSIGQGRSYTF. The CDR3 nucleotides read TGTGCCAGCAGCATCGGACAGGGCAGGAGCTACACCTTC.

This clonotype was observed at least ten times. The rearrangement uses TRBV7-3 and TRBJ2-3; TRBD2 matches at 8 bases. Unmatched junction bases numbered 4, after V lost 2 bases and J lost 3 bases. The CDR3 is 15 amino acids. Per germline, CDR1 SGHTA and CDR2 FQGTGA. CDR3 sequence: CASSLGREATDTQYF. The CDR3 nucleotides are TGTGCCAGCAGCTTAGGGCGGGAGGCAACAGATACGCAGTATTTT. Combining the CDR3 with reference TRBV7-3 and TRBJ2-3 gives the whole variable domain GAGVSQTPSNKVTEKGKYVELRCDPISGHTALYWYRQSLGQGPEFLIYFQGTGAADDSGLPNDRFFAVRPEGSVSTLKIQRTERGDSAVYLCASSLGREATDTQYFGPGTRLTVL.

This clonotype was observed at least ten times. The chain combines TRBV28 with TRBJ2-7; D not resolved. Looked up from germline, CDR1 is MDHEN and CDR2 is SYDVKM. The CDR3 sequence is 14 residues long. The V and J ends lost 0 bases and 1 base respectively, with 7 bases between them. Written as DNA, the CDR3 is TGTGCCAGCAGTTTATGGCAGAGTTCCTACGAGCAGTACTTC. Its protein product is CASSLWQSSYEQYF.

This clonotype showed up many times. The chain is built from TRBV28 and TRBJ2-7; D remains ambiguous. The CDR3 is 13 amino acids. V lost 2 bases, J lost 0 bases, and 5 bases lay in between. CDR1 and CDR2 from the germline V gene are MDHEN and SYDVKM. This CDR3 is CASSLPHSYEQYF. The CDR3 nucleotides read TGTGCCAGCAGTTTACCCCACTCCTACGAGCAGTACTTC.

This clonotype was seen a few times. The rearrangement links TRBV28 to TRBJ2-2; 8 bases line up with TRBD2. The germline gives CDR1 MDHEN, CDR2 SYDVKM. The CDR3 covers 17 residues. J lost 2 bases, V lost 5 bases, and 10 bases had no gene match. DNA of the CDR3: TGTGCCAGCAGTCCGTACGGCCTAGCGGGTAACACCGGGGAGCTGTTTTTT. Translated, it gives CASSPYGLAGNTGELFF.